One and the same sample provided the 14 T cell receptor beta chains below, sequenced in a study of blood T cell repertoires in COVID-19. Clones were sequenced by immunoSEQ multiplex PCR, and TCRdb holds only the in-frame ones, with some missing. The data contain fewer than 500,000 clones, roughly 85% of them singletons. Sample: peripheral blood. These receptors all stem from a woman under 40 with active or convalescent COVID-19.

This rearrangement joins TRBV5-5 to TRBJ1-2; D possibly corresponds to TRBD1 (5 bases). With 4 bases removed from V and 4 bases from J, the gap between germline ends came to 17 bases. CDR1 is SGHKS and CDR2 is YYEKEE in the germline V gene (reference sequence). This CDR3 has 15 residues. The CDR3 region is CASSRGGATSYGYTF. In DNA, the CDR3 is TGTGCCAGCAGCAGGGGTGGGGCAACAAGCTATGGCTACACCTTC.

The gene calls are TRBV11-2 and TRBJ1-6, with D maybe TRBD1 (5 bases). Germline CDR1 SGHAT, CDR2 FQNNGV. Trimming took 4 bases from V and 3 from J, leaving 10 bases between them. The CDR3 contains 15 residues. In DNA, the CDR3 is TGTGCCAGCAGCTCGACAGTTCTCTATAATTCACCCCTCCACTTT. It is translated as CASSSTVLYNSPLHF.

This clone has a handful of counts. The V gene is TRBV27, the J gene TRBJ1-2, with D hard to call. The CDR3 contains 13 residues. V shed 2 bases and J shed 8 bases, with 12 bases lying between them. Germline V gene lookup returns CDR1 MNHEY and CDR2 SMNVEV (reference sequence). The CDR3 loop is CASSLRSYLGYTF. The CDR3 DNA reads TGTGCCAGCAGTTTAAGGAGTTACTTGGGCTACACCTTC.

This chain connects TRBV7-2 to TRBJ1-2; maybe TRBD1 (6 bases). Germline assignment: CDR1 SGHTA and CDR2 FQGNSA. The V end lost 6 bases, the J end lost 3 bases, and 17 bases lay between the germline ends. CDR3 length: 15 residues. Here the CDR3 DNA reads TGTGCCAGCAGGCCCGGGGGGCGCTCAGACTATGGCTACACCTTC. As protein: CASRPGGRSDYGYTF.

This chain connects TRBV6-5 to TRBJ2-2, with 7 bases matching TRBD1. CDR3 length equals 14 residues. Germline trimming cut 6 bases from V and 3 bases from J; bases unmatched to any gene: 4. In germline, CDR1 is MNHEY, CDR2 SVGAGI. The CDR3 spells CASRTQGDTGELFF. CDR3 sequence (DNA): TGTGCCAGCAGGACCCAGGGGGACACCGGGGAGCTGTTTTTT.

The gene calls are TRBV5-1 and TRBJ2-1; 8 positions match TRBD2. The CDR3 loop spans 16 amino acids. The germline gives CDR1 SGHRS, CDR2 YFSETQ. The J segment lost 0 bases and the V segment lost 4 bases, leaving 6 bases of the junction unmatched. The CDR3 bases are TGCGCCAGCAGCCCACTAGCGGTGAGCTCCTACAATGAGCAGTTCTTC. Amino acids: CASSPLAVSSYNEQFF.

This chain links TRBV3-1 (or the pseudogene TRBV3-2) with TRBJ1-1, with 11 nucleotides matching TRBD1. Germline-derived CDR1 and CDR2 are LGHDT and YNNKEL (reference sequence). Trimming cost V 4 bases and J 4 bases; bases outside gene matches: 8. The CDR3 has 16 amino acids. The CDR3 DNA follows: TGTGCCAGCAGCCTTTTTTGGACAGGGGGCTTCACTGAAGCTTTCTTT. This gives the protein CASSLFWTGGFTEAFF.

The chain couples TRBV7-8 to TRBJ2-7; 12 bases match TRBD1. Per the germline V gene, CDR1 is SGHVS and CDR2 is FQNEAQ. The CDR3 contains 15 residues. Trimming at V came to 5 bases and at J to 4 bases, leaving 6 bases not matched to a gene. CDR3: CASSRTGQGAYEQYF. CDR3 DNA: TGTGCCAGCAGCCGAACGGGACAGGGGGCATACGAGCAGTACTTC.

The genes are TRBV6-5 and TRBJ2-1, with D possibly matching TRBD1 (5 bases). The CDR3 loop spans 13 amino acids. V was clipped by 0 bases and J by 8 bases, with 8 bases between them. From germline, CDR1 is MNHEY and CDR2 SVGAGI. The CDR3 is CASSYSSRDEQFF. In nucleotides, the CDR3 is TGTGCCAGCAGTTACTCGAGCAGGGATGAGCAGTTCTTC.

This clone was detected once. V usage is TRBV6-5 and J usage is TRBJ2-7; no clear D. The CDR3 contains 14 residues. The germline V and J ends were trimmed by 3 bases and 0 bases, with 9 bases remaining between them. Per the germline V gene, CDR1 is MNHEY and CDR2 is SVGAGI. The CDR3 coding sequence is TGTGCCAGCAGTTATTTGCAGGACTCCTACGAGCAGTACTTC. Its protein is CASSYLQDSYEQYF.

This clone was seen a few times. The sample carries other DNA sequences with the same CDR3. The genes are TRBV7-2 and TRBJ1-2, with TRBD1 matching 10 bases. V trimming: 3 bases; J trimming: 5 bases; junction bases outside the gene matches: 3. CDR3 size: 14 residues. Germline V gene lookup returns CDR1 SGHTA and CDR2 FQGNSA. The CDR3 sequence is CASSLGQGFYGYTF. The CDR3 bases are TGTGCCAGCAGCTTGGGACAGGGGTTTTATGGCTACACCTTC.

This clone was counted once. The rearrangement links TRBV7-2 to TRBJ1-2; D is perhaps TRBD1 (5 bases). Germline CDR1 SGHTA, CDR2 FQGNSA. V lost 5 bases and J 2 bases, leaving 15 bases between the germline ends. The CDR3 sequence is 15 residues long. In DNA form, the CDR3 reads TGTGCCAGCAGCCCGCCAGGGATTCGCAACTATGGCTACACCTTC. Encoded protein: CASSPPGIRNYGYTF.

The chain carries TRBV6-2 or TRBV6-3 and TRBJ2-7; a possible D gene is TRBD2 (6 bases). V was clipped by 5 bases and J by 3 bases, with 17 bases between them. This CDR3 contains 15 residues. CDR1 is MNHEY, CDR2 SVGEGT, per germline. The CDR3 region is CASSESGLILYEQYF. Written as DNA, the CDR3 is TGTGCCAGCAGTGAGAGCGGGCTCATCCTCTACGAGCAGTACTTC.

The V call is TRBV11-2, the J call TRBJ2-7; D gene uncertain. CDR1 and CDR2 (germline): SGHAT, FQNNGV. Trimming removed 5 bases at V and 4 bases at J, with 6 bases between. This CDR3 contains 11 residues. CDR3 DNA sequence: TGTGCCAGCAGCCACAGATACGAGCAGTACTTC. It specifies CASSHRYEQYF.